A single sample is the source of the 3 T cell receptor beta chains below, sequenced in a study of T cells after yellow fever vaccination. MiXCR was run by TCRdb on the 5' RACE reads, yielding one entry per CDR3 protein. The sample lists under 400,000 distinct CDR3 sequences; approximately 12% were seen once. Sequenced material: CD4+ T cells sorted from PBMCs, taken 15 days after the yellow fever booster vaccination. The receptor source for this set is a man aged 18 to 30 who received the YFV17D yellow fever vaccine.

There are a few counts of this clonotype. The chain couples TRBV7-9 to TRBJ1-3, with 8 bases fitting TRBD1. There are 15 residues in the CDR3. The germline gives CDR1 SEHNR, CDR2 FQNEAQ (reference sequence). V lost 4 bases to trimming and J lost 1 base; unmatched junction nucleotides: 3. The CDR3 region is CASSSDRGSGNTIYF. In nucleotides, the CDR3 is TGTGCCAGCAGCTCCGACAGGGGATCTGGAAACACCATATATTTT.

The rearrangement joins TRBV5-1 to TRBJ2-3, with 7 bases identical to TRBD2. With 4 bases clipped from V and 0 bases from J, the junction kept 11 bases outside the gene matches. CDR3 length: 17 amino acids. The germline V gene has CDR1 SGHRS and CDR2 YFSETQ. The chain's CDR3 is CASSKWDQRGSTDTQYF. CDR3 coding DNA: TGCGCCAGCAGCAAATGGGACCAGCGGGGTAGCACAGATACGCAGTATTTT. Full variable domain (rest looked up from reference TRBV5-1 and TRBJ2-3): KAGVTQTPRYLIKTRGQQVTLSCSPISGHRSVSWYQQTPGQGLQFLFEYFSETQRNKGNFPGRFSGRQFSNSRSEMNVSTLELGDSALYLCASSKWDQRGSTDTQYFGPGTRLTVL.

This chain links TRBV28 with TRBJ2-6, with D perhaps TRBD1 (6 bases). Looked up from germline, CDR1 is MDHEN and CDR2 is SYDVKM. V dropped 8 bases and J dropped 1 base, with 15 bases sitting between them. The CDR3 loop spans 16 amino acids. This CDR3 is CASGGQPFSGANVLTF. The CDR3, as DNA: TGTGCCAGCGGTGGACAGCCGTTTTCTGGGGCCAACGTCCTGACTTTC.